This T cell receptor beta chain appears in the sequencing data of a study of T cell responses to AZD1222 COVID-19 vaccine. Study observations and caveats: White British people made up most donors, females outnumbered males, and clonal diversity was possibly underestimated.

Comments on this clone: Its target is unknown.

Assay used: immunoSEQ multiplex PCR; TCRdb lists only in-frame clones, some missing. The sample gives about 150,000 clones, 75% to 90% of which show up once; around 8% is in the top ten. This CDR3 is built from 13 residues. Germline CDR1 and CDR2: MNHNS and SASEGT. V shed 2 bases and J shed 5 bases, with 7 bases lying between them. The J gene is TRBJ1-5, the V gene TRBV6-1; D not resolved. The sample in question was peripheral blood, obtained on day 0 of AZD1222 vaccination. The origin of this receptor is an adult in good health. CDR3 nucleotides: TGTGCCAGCAGTGAATTTAGGGATCAGCCCCAGCATTTT. Protein product: CASSEFRDQPQHF.